The next 3 T cell receptor beta chains were all read from a single sample in a study of blood T cell repertoires in COVID-19. Sequenced by immunoSEQ multiplex PCR; TCRdb stores in-frame clones only, minus some. The data contain hundreds of thousands of clones, around 80% of them singletons. Input material: PBMCs or T cells enriched from blood (not recorded which). The receptors stem from a man aged 25-45 years with acute COVID-19.

J is TRBJ1-3 and V is TRBV6-5; TRBD1 is a possible D gene (5 bases). The CDR3 length is 13 residues. The germline V gene encodes CDR1 MNHEY and CDR2 SVGAGI. V lost 10 bases, J lost 9 bases, and 19 bases lay in between. CDR3 protein: CATLPRMGGTIYF. CDR3 DNA: TGTGCCACCCTCCCAAGGATGGGGGGCACCATATATTTT.

J is TRBJ1-5 and V is TRBV27, with D maybe TRBD1 (5 bases). The V end lost 1 base, the J end lost 6 bases, and 10 bases lay between the germline ends. CDR1 is MNHEY and CDR2 is SMNVEV in the germline V gene (reference sequence). CDR3 size: 14 residues. The CDR3 DNA sequence: TGTGCCAGCAGTTTATGGGGGGACGGTCAGCCCCAGCATTTT. It codes for CASSLWGDGQPQHF.

The chain is built from TRBV9 and TRBJ2-7; no clear D gene. Germline CDR1 is SGDLS and CDR2 is YYNGEE. CDR3 size: 14 residues. V lost 0 bases, J lost 0 bases, and 7 bases lay in between. The CDR3 sequence: CASSVAASSYEQYF. The DNA for the CDR3 is TGTGCCAGCAGCGTAGCAGCGAGCTCCTACGAGCAGTACTTC.